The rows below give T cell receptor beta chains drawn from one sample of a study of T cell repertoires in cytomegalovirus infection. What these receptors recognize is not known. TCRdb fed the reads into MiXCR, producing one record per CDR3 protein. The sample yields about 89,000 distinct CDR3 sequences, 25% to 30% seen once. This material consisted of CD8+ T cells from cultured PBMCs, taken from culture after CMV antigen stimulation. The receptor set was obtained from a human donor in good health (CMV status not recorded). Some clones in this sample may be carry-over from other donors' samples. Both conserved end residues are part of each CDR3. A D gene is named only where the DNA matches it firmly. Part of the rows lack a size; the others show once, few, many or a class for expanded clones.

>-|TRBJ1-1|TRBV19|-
CATRSGYTEAFF
TGTGCCACCAGAAGTGGCTACACTGAAGCTTTCTTT
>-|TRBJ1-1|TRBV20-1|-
CSAKTWGNTEAFF
TGCAGTGCTAAAACCTGGGGCAACACTGAAGCTTTCTTT
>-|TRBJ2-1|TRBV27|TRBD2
CASSLTSGGGEQFF
TGTGCCAGCAGTTTGACTAGCGGGGGAGGGGAACAGTTCTTC
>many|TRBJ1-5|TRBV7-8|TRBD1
CASSRGTGGLNQPQHF
TGTGCCAGCAGCCGCGGGACAGGGGGACTTAATCAGCCCCAGCATTTT
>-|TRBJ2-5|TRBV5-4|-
CASKQKETQYF
TGTGCCAGCAAACAGAAAGAGACCCAGTACTTC
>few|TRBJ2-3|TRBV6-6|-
CASSNSNTDTQYF
TGTGCCAGCAGTAACTCTAACACAGATACGCAGTATTTT
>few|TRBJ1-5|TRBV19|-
CASRAWDQPQHF
TGTGCCAGTAGGGCCTGGGATCAGCCCCAGCATTTT
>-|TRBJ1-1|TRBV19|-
CASSITSGAHINTEAFF
TGTGCCAGTAGTATAACCAGTGGGGCACATATTAACACTGAAGCTTTCTTT
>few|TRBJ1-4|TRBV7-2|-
CASSLSGPSPPGNEKLFF
TGTGCCAGCAGCTTGTCTGGACCCAGCCCGCCCGGTAATGAAAAACTGTTTTTT
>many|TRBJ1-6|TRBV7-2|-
CASSLQYPSSYNSPLHF
TGTGCCAGCAGCTTACAATACCCGAGCTCCTATAATTCACCCCTCCACTTT
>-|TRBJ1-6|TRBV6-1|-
CASSVTGARDSPLHF
TGTGCCAGCAGTGTCACGGGGGCGCGGGATTCACCCCTCCACTTT
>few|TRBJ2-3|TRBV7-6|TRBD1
CASSPETGWDTQYF
TGTGCCAGCAGCCCTGAGACAGGGTGGGATACGCAGTATTTT
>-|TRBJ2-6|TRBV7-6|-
CASHGGGRRSGANVLTF
TGTGCCAGCCACGGTGGAGGGAGGCGCTCTGGGGCCAACGTCCTGACTTTC
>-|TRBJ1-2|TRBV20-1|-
CSARVQGVPEGYTF
TGCAGTGCTAGGGTACAGGGAGTTCCCGAGGGCTACACCTTC
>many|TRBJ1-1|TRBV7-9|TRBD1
CASSPLGQGVGNTEAFF
TGTGCCAGCAGCCCACTGGGACAGGGGGTCGGGAACACTGAAGCTTTCTTT
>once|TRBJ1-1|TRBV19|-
CASKGGPSMDTEAFF
TGTGCCAGTAAGGGAGGGCCTAGCATGGACACTGAAGCTTTCTTT